These 19 T cell receptor beta chains came from one sample sequenced in a study of technical replicates of blood from a handful of donors. TCRdb's table, derived via immunoSEQ multiplex PCR, lists solely in-frame clones and lacks some. The sample contains almost 65,000 clones, approximately 84% of which appear only once. Source material: PBMCs. Source of these receptors: a human donor in good health. Some clones in this sample may be carry-over from other donors' samples.

CDR3 in amino acids: CASTASGSYNEQFF. Here the CDR3 DNA reads TGCGCCAGCACGGCTAGCGGGAGCTACAATGAGCAGTTCTTC. The chain uses TRBV5-1 and TRBJ2-1; 10 bases line up with TRBD2. Germline V lookup: CDR1 SGHRS, CDR2 YFSETQ. J gave up 3 bases and V 6 bases, and 3 bases lay outside the gene matches. This CDR3 is 14 amino acids long.

V usage is TRBV30 and J usage is TRBJ1-2; no clear D. V lost 4 bases and J 1 base, leaving 16 bases between the germline ends. CDR1 is GTSNPN, CDR2 SVGIG, per germline (reference sequence). CDR3 length: 15 residues. CDR3: CAWTLLGAYNYGYTF. The CDR3 DNA follows: TGTGCCTGGACCCTCCTAGGAGCCTATAACTATGGCTACACCTTC.

V gene TRBV7-2 combines with J gene TRBJ2-7; D is unclear. This CDR3 contains 12 residues. Germline loops: CDR1 SGHTA, CDR2 FQGNSA. V was shortened by 5 bases and J by 4 bases, with 9 bases between the two germline ends. Here the CDR3 reads CASSPELYEQYF. In nucleotides, the CDR3 is TGTGCCAGCAGCCCCGAGCTGTACGAGCAGTACTTC.

The V gene is TRBV4-1, the J gene TRBJ2-5; D may be TRBD2 (7 bases). This CDR3 contains 14 residues. Trimming left V 6 bases short and J 2 bases short, with 13 bases between. Germline V gives CDR1 MGHRA, CDR2 YSYEKL. CDR3 sequence: CASSGRGVQETQYF. The CDR3 bases are TGCGCCAGCAGTGGGAGGGGGGTACAAGAGACCCAGTACTTC.

The chain employs TRBV7-9 and TRBJ2-5; D is unclear. V was pared by 2 bases and J by 4 bases, with 8 bases between. CDR3 length: 13 residues. The V gene's germline CDR1 is SEHNR and CDR2 FQNEAQ (reference sequence). This chain's CDR3 is CASSLSSGETQYF. The CDR3 region has the DNA TGTGCCAGCAGCTTATCCTCAGGAGAGACCCAGTACTTC. Full variable domain (outside the CDR3, taken from reference TRBV7-9 and TRBJ2-5): DTGVSQNPRHKITKRGQNVTFRCDPISEHNRLYWYRQTLGQGPEFLTYFQNEAQLEKSRLLSDRFSAERPKGSFSTLEIQRTEQGDSAMYLCASSLSSGETQYFGPGTRLLVL.

The gene calls are TRBV10-1 and TRBJ2-7; 10 bases align to TRBD2. The V segment lost 7 bases and the J segment 3 bases; nucleotides outside the gene matches: 9. The CDR3 extends over 15 amino acids. From germline, CDR1 is WNHNN and CDR2 SYGVQD (reference sequence). CDR3 coding DNA: TGCGCCAGCATATCTGGCCTAGCGGGAGACTACGAGCAGTACTTC. As protein: CASISGLAGDYEQYF.

The chain uses TRBV5-1 and TRBJ2-7; 9 bases map to TRBD1. The length of the CDR3 is 13 residues. The V gene's germline CDR1 is SGHRS and CDR2 YFSETQ. V was clipped by 4 bases and J by 3 bases; unmatched bases: 2. CDR3 loop: CASSRGQGYEQYF. The DNA for the CDR3 is TGCGCCAGCAGCCGGGGACAGGGCTACGAGCAGTACTTC.

The chain employs TRBV4-2 and TRBJ2-6; unclear D gene. The CDR3 spans 18 residues. Between the trimmed V and J ends, which lost 0 bases and 0 bases, there was a span of 12 bases. The germline CDR1 and CDR2 sequences are LGHNA and YNFKEQ. CDR3 nucleotide sequence: TGTGCCAGCAGCCAAGATCCCCAGGCTCTCTCTGGGGCCAACGTCCTGACTTTC. Its protein product is CASSQDPQALSGANVLTF.

The rearrangement joins TRBV18 to TRBJ1-1; 11 bases are a match to TRBD1. Trimming cost V 1 base and J 5 bases; bases outside gene matches: 9. Germline CDR1 is KGHSH and CDR2 is LQKENI. The CDR3 contains 17 residues. This CDR3 is CASSPLGTGGRGTEAFF. The CDR3 region has the DNA TGTGCCAGCTCACCACTCGGGACAGGGGGAAGAGGGACTGAAGCTTTCTTT.

The V gene is TRBV4-3, the J gene TRBJ2-7, with a tentative D call TRBD1 (6 bases). The V gene lost 0 bases and the J gene lost 1 base, with 13 bases spanning the gap. The CDR3 totals 16 residues. Looked up from germline, CDR1 is LGHNA and CDR2 is YSLEER. The CDR3 region has the DNA TGCGCCAGCAGCCAAGATTTTGGGACAATATCCTACGAGCAGTACTTC. Translated: CASSQDFGTISYEQYF.

The DNA for the CDR3 is TGTGCCAGCAGCCAGACCAGGACTACTCTATCCGAGCAGTACTTC. Its protein is CASSQTRTTLSEQYF. The V call is TRBV14, the J call TRBJ2-7, with D possibly being TRBD2 (6 bases). Trimming shortened V by 3 bases and J by 6 bases, and 18 bases separated the two germline ends. This CDR3 comprises 15 residues. In germline, CDR1 is SGHDN, CDR2 FVKESK.

The chain links TRBV7-8 to TRBJ2-3; possible D gene TRBD2, 5 bases. The germline V and J ends were trimmed by 8 bases and 8 bases, with 17 bases remaining between them. The V gene's germline CDR1 is SGHVS and CDR2 FQNEAQ. The CDR3 covers 13 residues. CDR3 sequence (DNA): TGTGCCAGCCAGCCACGGGCAGGAGGTACGCAGTATTTT. It yields the protein CASQPRAGGTQYF.

The chain has TRBV27 and TRBJ2-7; 7 nucleotides line up with TRBD2. The CDR3 has 13 residues. CDR1 is MNHEY, CDR2 SMNVEV, per germline (reference sequence). The V gene end was trimmed by 3 bases and the J gene end by 6 bases; junction bases not matched to a gene: 5. CDR3 coding DNA: TGTGCCAGCAGTTTTTGGGGGGGGAGCGAGCAGTACTTC. This gives the protein CASSFWGGSEQYF.

The CDR3 DNA reads TGCGCCAGCAGCCAAGACCCCCCAGGGGGCGGCACAGATACGCAGTATTTT. It is translated as CASSQDPPGGGTDTQYF. The chain uses TRBV4-1 and TRBJ2-3; 8 bases are shared with TRBD1. The CDR3 length is 17 residues. V was pared by 0 bases and J by 1 base, with 6 bases of the junction left unmatched. Germline V gene lookup returns CDR1 MGHRA and CDR2 YSYEKL.

The gene calls are TRBV27 and TRBJ2-2, with 7 positions matching TRBD1. The CDR3 extends over 14 amino acids. Trimming at V came to 5 bases and at J to 8 bases, leaving 8 bases not matched to a gene. Germline V gene data show CDR1 as MNHEY and CDR2 as SMNVEV (reference sequence). CDR3 bases: TGTGCCAGCAGTGATTTGACAGGGTTGGGGGAGCTGTTTTTT. Encoded protein: CASSDLTGLGELFF.

This sequence joins TRBV6-1 and TRBJ1-6, with TRBD1 identical over 7 bases. Germline V gene lookup returns CDR1 MNHNS and CDR2 SASEGT. This CDR3 is 15 amino acids long. The trim removed 6 bases at V and 3 bases at J, leaving 5 bases unmatched. This CDR3 is CASRRTGDYNSPLHF. Here the CDR3 DNA reads TGTGCCAGCAGGAGGACAGGAGACTATAATTCACCCCTCCACTTT.

The chain combines TRBV4-2 with TRBJ2-3; 13 nucleotides agree with TRBD2. Trimming cost V 3 bases and J 1 base; bases outside gene matches: 13. Germline CDR1 reads LGHNA; CDR2 reads YNFKEQ. The CDR3 length is 20 residues. CDR3 DNA sequence: TGTGCCAGCAGCCAGGCCGGGACTAGCGGGGACAATTTCCGCACAGATACGCAGTATTTT. It yields the protein CASSQAGTSGDNFRTDTQYF.

The CDR3, as DNA: TGTGCCAGCAGCCTAAGGGGGGGCCCGGAGACCCAGTACTTC. It translates to CASSLRGGPETQYF. The chain carries TRBV7-2 and TRBJ2-5; the D gene is possibly TRBD2 (7 bases). The ends were cut back, 5 bases at V and 5 bases at J, with 15 bases in the middle. CDR3 length: 14 amino acids. The germline gives CDR1 SGHTA, CDR2 FQGNSA. Full variable domain (outside the CDR3, taken from reference TRBV7-2 and TRBJ2-5): GAGVSQSPSNKVTEKGKDVELRCDPISGHTALYWYRQSLGQGLEFLIYFQGNSAPDKSGLPSDRFSAERTGGSVSTLTIQRTQQEDSAVYLCASSLRGGPETQYFGPGTRLLVL.

The rearrangement uses TRBV7-9 and TRBJ1-2; D call uncertain. The CDR3 is 15 amino acids. The germline V and J ends were trimmed by 1 base and 4 bases, with 13 bases remaining between them. Germline-derived CDR1 and CDR2 are SEHNR and FQNEAQ (reference sequence). This chain's CDR3 is CASSLGGPAVYGYTF. CDR3 coding DNA: TGTGCCAGCAGCTTAGGTGGCCCGGCGGTCTATGGCTACACCTTC.